This is a list of T cell receptor beta chains from one sample in a study of T cells in localized non-small cell lung cancer. Assay: immunoSEQ multiplex PCR; the TCRdb copy retains only in-frame clones and omits some. The data show about 29,000 clones, roughly nine tenths seen once. Sequencing used peripheral blood, obtained before any cancer treatment. These receptors were obtained from a woman aged 35-70 years with stage I lung adenocarcinoma. The CDR3 runs from the conserved cysteine through the conserved F or W. D genes are given only for firm matches.

TRBD2 | TRBJ2-3 | 15 | TRBV28 | CASSLESGVRDTQYF
. | TRBJ2-5 | 14 | TRBV5-1 | CASSLGSPGETQYF
. | TRBJ1-1 | 13 | TRBV27 | CASSLQVNTEAFF
. | TRBJ1-5 | 13 | TRBV2 | CASRLGHLGPQHF
TRBD1 | TRBJ1-1 | 16 | TRBV7-9 | CASHAGTGLRETEAFF
. | TRBJ1-5 | 17 | TRBV27 | CASSLRWGQGFNQPQHF
. | TRBJ2-2 | 15 | TRBV5-1 | CASSPAVGRAGELFF
. | TRBJ2-1 | 15 | TRBV28 | CASSLGVSSYNEQFF
TRBD1 | TRBJ1-4 | 18 | TRBV5-1 | CASSLGAGGHATNEKLFF
. | TRBJ2-5 | 14 | TRBV6-5 | CASSPSGLQETRYF
TRBD1 | TRBJ1-5 | 15 | TRBV19 | CASSMGQGGGRPQHF
. | TRBJ2-5 | 13 | TRBV29-1 | CSVEGVGQETQYF
. | TRBJ1-5 | 14 | TRBV9 | CASSPGASNQPQHF
. | TRBJ2-6 | 15 | TRBV7-2 | CASKGRLTGANVLTF
TRBD2 | TRBJ2-5 | 16 | TRBV7-2 | CASSARGAGSRETQYF
. | TRBJ1-1 | 13 | TRBV4-1 | CASSQGRGWRAFF
. | TRBJ2-5 | 11 | TRBV5-1 | CASSYQETQYF
. | TRBJ1-3 | 18 | TRBV2 | CASSRQESSSSSGNTIYF
. | TRBJ2-5 | 14 | TRBV29-1 | CSVGMGQGGETQYF
. | TRBJ1-1 | 16 | TRBV16 | CASSQSHGPPNTEAFF
TRBD1 | TRBJ1-2 | 15 | TRBV9 | CASSPRTGSNYGYTF
. | TRBJ2-7 | 12 | TRBV28 | CASSQNRFGQYF
. | TRBJ1-2 | 13 | TRBV5-1 | CASRILRGHGYTF
. | TRBJ1-1 | 15 | TRBV5-1 | CASSLGWGGNTEAFF
. | TRBJ1-1 | 15 | TRBV28 | CASNSPWTLGTEAFF
. | TRBJ1-5 | 18 | TRBV15 | CATSRDPGHLPGNQPQHF